The present entry profiles one T cell receptor beta chain with its context. Its target is not known. This entry belongs to a study of T cells after yellow fever vaccination. Whole-study findings and limits: Clones that expanded after primary vaccination mostly reappeared after the booster (around 96% CD4, approximately 85% CD8). The CD4 and CD8 compartments had a small share of their clonotypes in common.

This CDR3 spans 15 amino acids. Germline V lookup: CDR1 SGHAT, CDR2 FQNNGV. Between the trimmed V and J ends, which lost 2 bases and 1 base, there was a span of 8 bases. Template switching by 5'RACE produced TCR cDNA, adding a universal primer site and UMIs. TCRdb re-called the 5' RACE reads through MiXCR, storing one row per CDR3 protein. The sample carries 400,000 or so distinct CDR3 sequences, roughly 11% recorded once. This rearrangement joins TRBV11-2 to TRBJ2-2, with a tentative D call TRBD2 (5 bases). The clonotype comes from a man aged 18-30 years who received the YFV17D yellow fever vaccine. Material: PBMCs, obtained on the day of the first yellow fever vaccination. CDR3 coding DNA: TGTGCCAGCAGCTTATGGGGAGAGAACACCGGGGAGCTGTTTTTT. This sequence encodes CASSLWGENTGELFF.